These 5 T cell receptor beta chains came from one sample sequenced in a study of Graves' ophthalmopathy and Graves' hyperthyroidism. For repertoire sequencing, the TCR beta CDR3 regions were amplified from RNA transcripts. HTBI-primed RT-PCR formed the first round, and a multiplex PCR formed the second. TCRdb re-called the multiplex PCR reads through MiXCR, storing one row per CDR3 protein. The sample yields under 350,000 distinct CDR3 sequences, about a sixth seen once. Input material: peripheral blood. The receptors stem from an adult man with Graves' ophthalmopathy.

This clonotype was detected many times. CDR3 nucleotides: TGCAGTGCTAGAGTCCCCGGTCCTTCCTACGAGCAGTACTTC. Translating it yields CSARVPGPSYEQYF. The chain employs TRBV20-1 and TRBJ2-7, with no clear D. Per germline, CDR1 DFQATT and CDR2 SNEGSKA (reference sequence). The CDR3 extends over 14 amino acids. V was pared by 1 base and J by 1 base, with 11 bases between.

This clonotype was recorded at least ten times. The chain has TRBV12-3 or TRBV12-4 and TRBJ2-2; D possibly matches TRBD1 or TRBD2 (5 bases each). The CDR3 loop spans 15 amino acids. Trimming removed 6 bases at V and 4 bases at J, with 15 bases between. CDR3 in amino acids: CASSPRGAGTGELFF. The DNA for the CDR3 is TGTGCCAGCAGCCCTAGGGGCGCGGGCACCGGGGAGCTGTTTTTT.

The V and J genes are TRBV6-5 and TRBJ2-7; unclear D gene. Looked up from germline, CDR1 is MNHEY and CDR2 is SVGAGI. The CDR3 runs 14 residues. The V and J ends lost 2 bases and 2 bases respectively, with 10 bases between them. CDR3 protein: CASSYRLGPYEQYF. In DNA form, the CDR3 reads TGTGCCAGCAGTTACAGGCTAGGTCCCTACGAGCAGTACTTC.

This clonotype was recorded a few times. This sequence joins TRBV18 and TRBJ2-4; D is unresolved. Germline V lookup: CDR1 KGHSH, CDR2 LQKENI. The ends were cut back, 0 bases at V and 3 bases at J, with 15 bases in the middle. The CDR3 contains 17 residues. CDR3 bases: TGTGCCAGCTCACCACCGAGCCCGGAGACCCTCAAAAACATTCAGTACTTC. It translates to CASSPPSPETLKNIQYF.

This clonotype was counted a few times. The V gene is TRBV4-1, the J gene TRBJ2-3, with 8 bases lining up with TRBD2. The J segment lost 5 bases and the V segment lost 0 bases, leaving 10 bases of the junction unmatched. The germline V gene has CDR1 MGHRA and CDR2 YSYEKL. The CDR3 is 17 amino acids. The CDR3 region is CASSQDWGGLARDTQYF. DNA of the CDR3: TGCGCCAGCAGCCAAGATTGGGGAGGACTAGCCAGAGATACGCAGTATTTT.